This TCR beta chain originates from a study of T cells after yellow fever vaccination. Study findings and constraints: Weaker overall, the secondary response nonetheless peaked faster (day 5 versus 15). Clones from primary vaccination mostly reappeared after the booster (around 96% CD4, under 90% CD8).

CDR3 length: 14 residues. Germline CDR1 and CDR2: SGHVS and FQNEAQ. The V gene end was trimmed by 3 bases and the J gene end by 8 bases; junction bases not matched to a gene: 8. 5'RACE template switching added a universal primer site and UMIs to TCR cDNA. TCRdb used MiXCR to reprocess the 5' RACE reads, holding one entry per CDR3 protein. The data contain 250,000 to 350,000 distinct CDR3 sequences, 7.5% to 9% of them singletons. The table lists this clonotype with a few counts. Its antigen is undetermined. This material consisted of CD4+ T cells sorted from PBMCs, taken 5 days after the yellow fever booster vaccination. This clonotype originated in a man aged 18 to 29 who received the YFV17D yellow fever vaccine. The V call is TRBV7-8, the J call TRBJ1-2, with 8 positions matching TRBD1. In DNA, the CDR3 is TGTGCCAGCAGCTTTGGAGACAGGGGAATGGGCTACACCTTC. This gives the protein CASSFGDRGMGYTF.